Listed here is a single T cell receptor beta chain. The antigen is undetermined. The CDR3 runs 15 residues. Losses at the gene ends were 5 bases for V and 2 bases for J; bases not matched to a gene: 3. Per the germline V gene, CDR1 is MNHEY and CDR2 is SMNVEV (reference sequence). This sample stems from a study of T cells in Graves' hyperthyroidism and ophthalmopathy. Study-level background: Peripheral blood specimens were obtained at initial diagnosis, prior to any treatment.

The study's findings and limits: Stable hyperthyroidism was told apart from ophthalmopathy by a model built on 13 V-J features. Before onset, by a median of approximately 6.2 months, the model predicted ophthalmopathy.

It was RNA transcripts that yielded the amplified TCR beta CDR3 regions. The HTBI primer set drove a first-round RT-PCR of the TCR CDR3. TCRdb passed the multiplex PCR reads through MiXCR, listing each CDR3 protein once. The data show about 330,000 distinct CDR3 sequences, with roughly 13% seen just once and 34% held by the top ten. The TCR originated in a woman aged 35 to 49 with Graves' ophthalmopathy. V usage is TRBV27 and J usage is TRBJ2-6; 7 nucleotides match TRBD1. Sequencing was performed on blood. Written as DNA, the CDR3 is TGTGCCAGCAGTCATGGACAGGCTGGGGCCAACGTCCTGACTTTC. It specifies CASSHGQAGANVLTF.